The 3 T cell receptor beta chains presented below share a single source sample, sequenced in a study of Graves' ophthalmopathy and Graves' hyperthyroidism. RNA transcripts were the template, and TCR beta CDR3 regions were amplified from them. The first round was an RT-PCR with HTBI primers, and the second round was a multiplex PCR. TCRdb reanalysed the multiplex PCR reads using MiXCR and keeps one entry per CDR3 protein. Of 500,000 to 700,000 distinct CDR3 sequences listed, just under 40% are singletons. The sequencing input was peripheral blood or thyroid tissue (not recorded which). The receptors shown here come from an adult man with Graves' hyperthyroidism.

Comments on this clonotype: This could be a read error, since a much larger clone is one nucleotide away. The J gene is TRBJ2-2, the V gene TRBV20-1, with D perhaps TRBD2 (7 bases). The CDR3 is 14 amino acids. Germline V gene lookup returns CDR1 DFQATT and CDR2 SNEGSKA (reference sequence). CDR3 nucleotide sequence: TGCAGTGCTGGAGATGCGGGGGCAGCCGGGGAGCTGTTTTTT. It yields the protein CSAGDAGAAGELFF.

The genes are TRBV2 and TRBJ2-2; 7 positions agree with TRBD1. This CDR3 contains 15 residues. V was clipped by 0 bases and J by 4 bases; unmatched bases: 2. Germline V gene sequence: CDR1 SNHLY, CDR2 FYNNEI. CDR3 residues: CASSEAAGGTGELFF. The CDR3 region has the DNA TGTGCCAGCAGTGAAGCGGCAGGGGGCACCGGGGAGCTGTTTTTT.

This chain links TRBV5-1 with TRBJ1-2; 8 bases line up with TRBD1. Germline V gives CDR1 SGHRS, CDR2 YFSETQ. The CDR3 covers 14 residues. J lost 8 bases, V lost 4 bases, and 10 bases had no gene match. This chain's CDR3 is CASSHGQGNTGYTF. DNA of the CDR3: TGCGCCAGCAGCCACGGACAGGGTAATACAGGCTACACCTTC.